Presented here are 31 T cell receptor beta chains from one specimen sequenced in a study of T cells after yellow fever vaccination. Each CDR3 protein is one row after TCRdb ran MiXCR on the 5' RACE reads. The sample holds hundreds of thousands of distinct CDR3 sequences, roughly 3.5% seen once. The sequenced sample was PBMCs, obtained on the day of the yellow fever booster vaccination. The receptors were sampled from a man aged 18 to 30 who received the YFV17D yellow fever vaccine.

This clonotype was found many times. The chain links TRBV20-1 to TRBJ2-3, with 7 positions matching TRBD1. The CDR3 spans 12 residues. The junction had 9 bases not matched to a gene; V was cut back by 5 bases and J by 10 bases. The germline V gene encodes CDR1 DFQATT and CDR2 SNEGSKA (reference sequence). The CDR3: CSASDRAPPQYF. The DNA for the CDR3 is TGCAGTGCTTCAGACAGGGCCCCACCGCAGTATTTT.

The chain employs TRBV19 and TRBJ1-5; D is unresolved. V lost 6 bases, J lost 4 bases, and 7 bases lay in between. This CDR3 comprises 12 residues. The V gene's germline CDR1 is LNHDA and CDR2 SQIVND (reference sequence). The CDR3 region is CASRTSNQPQHF. CDR3 DNA: TGTGCCAGTAGAACATCGAATCAGCCCCAGCATTTT.

The rearrangement uses TRBV6-5 and TRBJ1-2, with D maybe TRBD1 (5 bases). Germline V gives CDR1 MNHEY, CDR2 SVGAGI. The CDR3 is 14 residues long. The V and J ends lost 2 bases and 8 bases respectively, with 15 bases between them. CDR3 DNA sequence: TGTGCCAGCAGTTACCTTCGGGGGGAGTTGGGCTACACCTTC. Translation: CASSYLRGELGYTF.

This clonotype was counted a few times. The chain combines TRBV12-5 with TRBJ1-1; possibly TRBD1 for D (5 bases). Looked up from germline, CDR1 is LGHNT and CDR2 is FRNRAP. Between the trimmed V and J ends, which lost 1 base and 5 bases, there was a span of 11 bases. The CDR3 spans 14 residues. The CDR3 loop reads CASGLGQGGTEAFF. DNA for the CDR3: TGTGCTAGTGGTTTGGGGCAGGGAGGGACTGAAGCTTTCTTT.

About this clonotype: A read error is possible here, since a much larger clone lies one base away. The chain employs TRBV7-9 and TRBJ2-7, with D possibly matching TRBD1 (5 bases). Germline V CDR1 and CDR2: SEHNR, FQNEAQ (reference sequence). CDR3 length equals 14 residues. The V end lost 5 bases, the J end lost 5 bases, and 16 bases lay between the germline ends. The DNA for the CDR3 is TGTGCCAGCAGCCTAGACAGTATTTTGGACGAGCAGTACTTC. Residues: CASSLDSILDEQYF.

This clonotype was observed many times. V is TRBV7-6 and J is TRBJ2-7; the match to TRBD2 covers 12 bases. With 4 bases clipped from V and 5 bases from J, the junction kept 6 bases outside the gene matches. Germline CDR1 reads SGHVS; CDR2 reads FNYEAQ. The CDR3 totals 15 residues. Here the CDR3 DNA reads TGTGCCAGCAGCTCACCTAGCGGGGGGGCCGACGAGCAGTACTTC. Translation: CASSSPSGGADEQYF.

This clonotype was counted at least ten times. This CDR3 is CASSLGPGGAGSEQYV. CDR3 in DNA: TGTGCCAGCAGCTTAGGGCCTGGTGGGGCGGGGAGCGAGCAGTACGTC. J is TRBJ2-7 and V is TRBV7-9; perhaps TRBD2 as D (6 bases). Germline CDR1 reads SEHNR; CDR2 reads FQNEAQ (reference sequence). The CDR3 has 16 amino acids. The V and J ends lost 1 base and 6 bases respectively, with 19 bases between them.

This clonotype came up many times. V is TRBV12-3 or TRBV12-4 and J is TRBJ2-2, with 7 nucleotides matching TRBD2. J gave up 5 bases and V 3 bases, and 12 bases lay outside the gene matches. This CDR3 contains 17 residues. CDR3 coding DNA: TGTGCCAGCAGTTTTGGGACCGGGGGGAACCTGACCGGGGAGCTGTTTTTT. It is translated as CASSFGTGGNLTGELFF.

At least ten counts were recorded for this clonotype. V is TRBV5-1 and J is TRBJ2-5, with D possibly matching TRBD2 (5 bases). Per the germline V gene, CDR1 is SGHRS and CDR2 is YFSETQ. The length of the CDR3 is 13 residues. Trimming removed 4 bases at V and 7 bases at J, with 14 bases between. In DNA, the CDR3 is TGCGCCAGCAGCATCTCCTCCAGCGGGACCCAGTACTTC. Its protein is CASSISSSGTQYF.

This clonotype was detected ten times or more. The chain uses TRBV12-3 or TRBV12-4 and TRBJ1-2; 9 bases map to TRBD1. V shed 0 bases, J shed 8 bases, and the junction held 7 bases outside the gene matches. The CDR3 sequence is 15 residues long. The CDR3 protein is CASSLARDRAFGYTF. Written as DNA, the CDR3 is TGTGCCAGCAGTTTAGCTCGGGACAGGGCCTTCGGCTACACCTTC.

The sample holds many counts of this clonotype. The chain carries TRBV29-1 and TRBJ1-3, with no clear D. Germline V CDR1 and CDR2: SQVTM, ANQGSEA. Trimming cost V 7 bases and J 0 bases, with 10 bases left between them. The CDR3 spans 13 residues. CDR3 nucleotides: TGCAGCGCTCGGACCCGCTCTGGAAACACCATATATTTT. Amino acids: CSARTRSGNTIYF. Using reference TRBV29-1 and TRBJ1-3 for the parts outside the CDR3, the full variable domain is SAVISQKPSRDICQRGTSLTIQCQVDSQVTMMFWYRQQPGQSLTLIATANQGSEATYESGFVIDKFPISRPNLTFSTLTVSNMSPEDSSIYLCSARTRSGNTIYFGEGSWLTVV.

This clonotype was observed many times. This rearrangement joins TRBV5-1 to TRBJ2-3; a possible D gene is TRBD1 (5 bases). This CDR3 comprises 13 residues. The germline V gene has CDR1 SGHRS and CDR2 YFSETQ. The germline V and J ends were trimmed by 4 bases and 1 base, with 7 bases remaining between them. The CDR3 DNA reads as TGCGCCAGCAGCGGGGCGGGCACAGATACGCAGTATTTT. It yields the protein CASSGAGTDTQYF.

The CDR3 region has the DNA TGCAGTGCTGATACAACTCTAGCGGTGTACAATGAGCAGTTCTTC. It translates to CSADTTLAVYNEQFF. The genes are TRBV20-1 and TRBJ2-1; 7 nucleotides agree with TRBD2. CDR1 DFQATT and CDR2 SNEGSKA come from the germline V gene (reference sequence). The CDR3 contains 15 residues. Losses at the gene ends were 5 bases for V and 4 bases for J; bases not matched to a gene: 11.

This clonotype was detected a few times. This chain links TRBV4-3 with TRBJ1-6, with D unclear. The germline V gene has CDR1 LGHNA and CDR2 YSLEER. The germline V and J ends were trimmed by 0 bases and 0 bases, with 15 bases remaining between them. This CDR3 has 19 amino acids. DNA for the CDR3: TGCGCCAGCAGCCAAGATCTGCAAGGGCCGAGCTCCTATAATTCACCCCTCCACTTT. This encodes CASSQDLQGPSSYNSPLHF.

This clonotype was counted at least ten times. V usage is TRBV12-3 or TRBV12-4 and J usage is TRBJ2-1; 10 nucleotides match TRBD2. This CDR3 region has 15 residues. Trimming removed 1 base from V and 4 bases from J; junction bases left unmatched: 1. CDR3 sequence reads: CASSLVSGGYNEQFF. The CDR3 nucleotides are TGTGCCAGCAGTTTAGTTAGCGGGGGGTACAATGAGCAGTTCTTC.

This clonotype was recorded many times. This chain joins TRBV7-8 and TRBJ2-3, with 14 bases aligning to TRBD2. CDR3 length: 22 amino acids. The V gene's germline CDR1 is SGHVS and CDR2 FQNEAQ. V was clipped by 2 bases and J by 2 bases; unmatched bases: 18. CDR3 in DNA: TGTGCCAGCAGCTTAACCTACCCCACCGTGACTAGCGGGGGGGCGACCACAGATACGCAGTATTTT. As protein: CASSLTYPTVTSGGATTDTQYF.

This clonotype turned up a few times. V gene TRBV6-6 combines with J gene TRBJ1-5; D is uncertain. This CDR3 region has 12 residues. The germline V and J ends were trimmed by 11 bases and 3 bases, with 11 bases remaining between them. The germline gives CDR1 MNHNY, CDR2 SVGAGI (reference sequence). The CDR3 region is CAGAGFNQPQHF. The CDR3, as DNA: TGTGCCGGCGCGGGATTCAATCAGCCCCAGCATTTT.

This clonotype was picked up a small number of times. This rearrangement joins TRBV20-1 to TRBJ2-2; 8 bases fit TRBD2. The CDR3 is made up of 16 amino acids. CDR1 DFQATT and CDR2 SNEGSKA come from the germline V gene (reference sequence). Trimming removed 0 bases from V and 2 bases from J; junction bases left unmatched: 5. CDR3 loop: CSARDPRTSNTGELFF. CDR3 DNA sequence: TGCAGTGCTAGAGATCCTCGGACTAGCAACACCGGGGAGCTGTTTTTT.

This clonotype was seen repeatedly, ten times or more. V gene TRBV6-1 combines with J gene TRBJ2-7, with D uncertain. The V end was cut by 8 bases, the J end by 6 bases, with 14 bases between. Germline CDR1 is MNHNS and CDR2 is SASEGT. This CDR3 comprises 12 residues. Written as DNA, the CDR3 is TGTGCCAGCCAACCGGGTCCCCTCGAGCAGTACTTC. Its protein is CASQPGPLEQYF.

The rearrangement joins TRBV24-1 to TRBJ2-3; 12 bases map to TRBD2. Germline V CDR1 and CDR2: KGHDR, SFDVKD. The CDR3 is made up of 16 amino acids. The V and J ends lost 3 bases and 3 bases, in that order; junction bases with no gene match: 3. CDR3 loop: CATSDPGTSGTDTQYF. Here the CDR3 DNA reads TGTGCCACCAGTGATCCCGGGACTAGCGGGACAGATACGCAGTATTTT.

There are many counts of this clonotype. The V gene is TRBV6-6, the J gene TRBJ2-5; 10 nucleotides line up with TRBD2. V dropped 5 bases and J dropped 5; count of bases not matched to a gene: 5. This CDR3 region has 14 residues. Per germline, CDR1 MNHNY and CDR2 SVGAGI (reference sequence). DNA for the CDR3: TGTGCCAGCAGTCAAGCGGGGGGGAGGGAGACCCAGTACTTC. Its protein is CASSQAGGRETQYF.

There are a few counts of this clonotype. The rearrangement links TRBV12-3 or TRBV12-4 to TRBJ1-2; TRBD1 matches at 7 bases. Trimming took 6 bases from V and 4 from J; bases not matched to a gene: 11. The CDR3 runs 15 residues. The CDR3 DNA sequence: TGTGCCAGCAGCCCGAGACAGGGCGGCATCTATGGCTACACCTTC. Translation gives CASSPRQGGIYGYTF.

The gene calls are TRBV6-2 or TRBV6-3 and TRBJ1-2; the match to TRBD1 covers 7 bases. This CDR3 comprises 13 residues. After removal of 6 bases from V and 4 bases from J, the junction contained 5 bases not matched to a gene. Germline V gene sequence: CDR1 MNHEY, CDR2 SVGEGT. The CDR3 coding sequence is TGTGCCAGCAGCCATGGGACAGTCTATGGCTACACCTTC. Translation: CASSHGTVYGYTF.

This clonotype has more than one count but fewer than ten. The chain has TRBV5-6 and TRBJ2-7; 7 bases match TRBD1. The CDR3 spans 17 residues. CDR1 and CDR2 from the germline V gene are SGHDT and YYEEEE. The ends lost 4 bases at V and 3 bases at J; junction bases unmatched: 16. The CDR3 loop is CASSPTSGTAKVYEQYF. The CDR3 coding sequence is TGTGCCAGCAGCCCCACCTCCGGGACAGCGAAGGTCTACGAGCAGTACTTC. Combining the CDR3 with reference TRBV5-6 and TRBJ2-7 gives the whole variable domain DAGVTQSPTHLIKTRGQQVTLRCSPKSGHDTVSWYQQALGQGPQFIFQYYEEEERQRGNFPDRFSGHQFPNYSSELNVNALLLGDSALYLCASSPTSGTAKVYEQYFGPGTRLTVT.

The rearrangement links TRBV7-6 to TRBJ2-5; 7 nucleotides agree with TRBD1. Germline-derived CDR1 and CDR2 are SGHVS and FNYEAQ. After removal of 2 bases from V and 2 bases from J, the junction contained 17 bases not matched to a gene. The CDR3 is 19 amino acids. The CDR3 DNA reads as TGTGCCAGCAGCTTACCGAAGGGGGCGTTGAGGGGGTGGCAAGAGACCCAGTACTTC. Its protein is CASSLPKGALRGWQETQYF.

This clonotype was detected ten times or more. The CDR3 DNA sequence: TGTGCCAGCAGTTTAGGTTTCTCTGGAAACACCATATATTTT. It translates to CASSLGFSGNTIYF. This chain connects TRBV12-3 or TRBV12-4 to TRBJ1-3; no clear D. Trimming took 1 base from V and 0 from J, leaving 4 bases between them. CDR3 length equals 14 residues.

The chain is built from TRBV12-3 or TRBV12-4 and TRBJ1-2, with a tentative D call TRBD1 (6 bases). The CDR3 contains 14 residues. V lost 7 bases, J lost 3 bases, and 15 bases lay in between. CDR3: CASTLQGGDYGYTF. CDR3 in DNA: TGTGCCAGCACCCTACAGGGTGGGGACTATGGCTACACCTTC.

This clonotype was found many times. The J gene is TRBJ1-1, the V gene TRBV18; D is possibly TRBD1 (5 bases). Trimming removed 3 bases from V and 3 bases from J, with 11 bases in between. The V gene's germline CDR1 is KGHSH and CDR2 LQKENI. The CDR3 totals 14 residues. The CDR3 loop reads CASSPAGRDTEAFF. The CDR3 nucleotides are TGTGCCAGCTCACCTGCGGGACGGGACACTGAAGCTTTCTTT.

This clonotype was seen at least ten times. The rearrangement joins TRBV11-2 to TRBJ2-1; the D is unclear. The V end lost 3 bases, the J end lost 15 bases, and 18 bases lay between the germline ends. This CDR3 comprises 13 residues. Germline V gene sequence: CDR1 SGHAT, CDR2 FQNNGV. The CDR3 coding sequence is TGTGCCAGCAGCTTTGCTGCCCCAGCGCGGAGGTTCTTC. Translated, it gives CASSFAAPARRFF.

This clonotype was found many times. V gene TRBV6-5 combines with J gene TRBJ1-1, with D possibly matching TRBD1 (5 bases). Trimming left V 7 bases short and J 1 base short, with 16 bases between. The germline V gene has CDR1 MNHEY and CDR2 SVGAGI. This CDR3 is 15 amino acids long. The CDR3 here is CASTPHGAGNTEAFF. CDR3 nucleotide sequence: TGTGCCAGCACCCCACATGGGGCAGGGAACACTGAAGCTTTCTTT.

Here the CDR3 reads CASSQDRTLAEEQFF. In DNA, the CDR3 is TGTGCCAGCAGCCAAGATAGGACACTAGCGGAAGAGCAGTTCTTC. This chain links TRBV4-2 with TRBJ2-1; TRBD2 matches at 8 bases. The J segment lost 10 bases and the V segment lost 0 bases, leaving 8 bases of the junction unmatched. The CDR3 covers 15 residues. The germline V gene encodes CDR1 LGHNA and CDR2 YNFKEQ.